This TCR beta chain was retrieved from a study of blood T cell repertoires in COVID-19. Study-level information: Sources were T cells, B-cell-depleted T cells, or PBMCs; the material itself was cDNA or gDNA.

Per the original data handling: Quantification of nucleated cells was approximated via reference gene primer amplification. TCRdb's copy holds only in-frame clones and misses some; the assay was immunoSEQ multiplex PCR. V, J and clone size are those of that table, while D and trimming were read from the DNA. The sample lists around 170,000 clones; 80% to 90% were seen once. Germline assignment: CDR1 MNHEY and CDR2 SMNVEV (reference sequence). The CDR3 contains 13 residues. The V end was cut by 4 bases, the J end by 8 bases, with 15 bases between. V gene TRBV27 combines with J gene TRBJ2-7; TRBD1 is a possible D gene (5 bases). The sequence was obtained from a man in his late teens or twenties who had recovered from COVID-19. The sample comprised peripheral blood. The CDR3 coding sequence is TGTGCCAGCAGTTCCTCTACAGGTAGAAAGCAGTACTTC. Protein product: CASSSSTGRKQYF.